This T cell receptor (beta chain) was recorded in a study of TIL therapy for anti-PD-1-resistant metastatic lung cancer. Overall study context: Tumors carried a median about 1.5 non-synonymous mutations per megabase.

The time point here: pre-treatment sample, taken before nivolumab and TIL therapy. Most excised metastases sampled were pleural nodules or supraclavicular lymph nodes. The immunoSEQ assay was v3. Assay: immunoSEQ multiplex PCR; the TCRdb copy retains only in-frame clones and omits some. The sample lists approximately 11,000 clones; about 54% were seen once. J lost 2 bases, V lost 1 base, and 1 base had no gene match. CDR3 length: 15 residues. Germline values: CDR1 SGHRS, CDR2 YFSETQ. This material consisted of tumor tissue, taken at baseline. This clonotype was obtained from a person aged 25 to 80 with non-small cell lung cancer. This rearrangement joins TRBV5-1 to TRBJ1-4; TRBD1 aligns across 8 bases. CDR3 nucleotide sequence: TGCGCCAGCAGCTTGCAGGGGGCTACTAATGAAAAACTGTTTTTT. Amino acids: CASSLQGATNEKLFF.